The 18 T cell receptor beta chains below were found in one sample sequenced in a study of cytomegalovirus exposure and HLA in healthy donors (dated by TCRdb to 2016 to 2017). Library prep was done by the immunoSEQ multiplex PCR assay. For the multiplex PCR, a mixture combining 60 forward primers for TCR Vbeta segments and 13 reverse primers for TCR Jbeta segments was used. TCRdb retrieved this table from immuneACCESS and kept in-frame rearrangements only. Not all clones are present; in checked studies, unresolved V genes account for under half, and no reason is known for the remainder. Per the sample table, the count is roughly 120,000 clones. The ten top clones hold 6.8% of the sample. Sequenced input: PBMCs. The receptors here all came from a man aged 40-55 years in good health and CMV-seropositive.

The CDR3 region has the DNA TGCAGCGTTGAAACGGGGCGGGAGAAGGCCAAAAACATTCAGTACTTC. Protein: CSVETGREKAKNIQYF. The chain links TRBV29-1 to TRBJ2-4; the match to TRBD2 covers 7 bases. The CDR3 is 16 residues long. Germline V CDR1 and CDR2: SQVTM, ANQGSEA. The trim removed 2 bases at V and 1 base at J, leaving 8 bases unmatched.

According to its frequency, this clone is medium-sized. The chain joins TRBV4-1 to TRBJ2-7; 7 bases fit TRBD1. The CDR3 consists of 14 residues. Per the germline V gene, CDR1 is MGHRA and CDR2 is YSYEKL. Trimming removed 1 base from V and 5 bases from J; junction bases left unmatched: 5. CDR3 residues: CASSQVQGSNEQYF. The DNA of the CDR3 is TGCGCCAGCAGCCAAGTACAGGGGTCCAACGAGCAGTACTTC.

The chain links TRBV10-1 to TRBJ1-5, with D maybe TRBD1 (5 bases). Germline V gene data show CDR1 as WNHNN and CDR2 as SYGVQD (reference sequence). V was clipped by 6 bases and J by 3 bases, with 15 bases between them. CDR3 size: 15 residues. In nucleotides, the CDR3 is TGCGCCAGCAGCCGAGGGGAGGCGGCCAATCAGCCCCAGCATTTT. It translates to CASSRGEAANQPQHF.

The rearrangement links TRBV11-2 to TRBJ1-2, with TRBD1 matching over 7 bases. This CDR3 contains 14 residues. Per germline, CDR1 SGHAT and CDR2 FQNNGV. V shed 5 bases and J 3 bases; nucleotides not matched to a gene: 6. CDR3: CASSKTTGDYGYTF. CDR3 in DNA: TGTGCCAGCAGCAAAACAACAGGGGACTATGGCTACACCTTC. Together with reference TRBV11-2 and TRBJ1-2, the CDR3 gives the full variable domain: EAGVAQSPRYKIIEKRQSVAFWCNPISGHATLYWYQQILGQGPKLLIQFQNNGVVDDSQLPKDRFSAERLKGVDSTLKIQPAKLEDSAVYLCASSKTTGDYGYTFGSGTRLTVV.

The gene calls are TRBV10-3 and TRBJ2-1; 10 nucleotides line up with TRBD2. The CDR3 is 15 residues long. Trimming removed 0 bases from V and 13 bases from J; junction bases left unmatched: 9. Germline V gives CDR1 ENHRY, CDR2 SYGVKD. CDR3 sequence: CAISESGLAGVVQFF. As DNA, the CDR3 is TGTGCCATCAGTGAGTCGGGCCTAGCGGGAGTGGTTCAGTTCTTC.

As DNA, the CDR3 is TGTGCCAGCAGCCCCGGGACAGGGAGTGAAAAACTGTTTTTT. Amino acid sequence: CASSPGTGSEKLFF. This chain links TRBV7-9 with TRBJ1-4; the match to TRBD1 covers 9 bases. The CDR3 contains 14 residues. Germline CDR1 reads SEHNR; CDR2 reads FQNEAQ (reference sequence). Germline trimming cut 5 bases from V and 7 bases from J; bases unmatched to any gene: 5. The full variable domain, rest sourced from reference TRBV7-9 and TRBJ1-4, is DTGVSQNPRHKITKRGQNVTFRCDPISEHNRLYWYRQTLGQGPEFLTYFQNEAQLEKSRLLSDRFSAERPKGSFSTLEIQRTEQGDSAMYLCASSPGTGSEKLFFGSGTQLSVL.

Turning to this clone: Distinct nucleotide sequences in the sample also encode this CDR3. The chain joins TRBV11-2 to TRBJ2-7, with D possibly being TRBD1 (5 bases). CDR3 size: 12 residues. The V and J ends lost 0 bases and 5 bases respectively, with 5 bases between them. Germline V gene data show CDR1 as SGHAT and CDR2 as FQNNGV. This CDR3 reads CASSLDRDEQYF. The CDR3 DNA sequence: TGTGCCAGCAGCTTAGACAGGGACGAGCAGTACTTC.

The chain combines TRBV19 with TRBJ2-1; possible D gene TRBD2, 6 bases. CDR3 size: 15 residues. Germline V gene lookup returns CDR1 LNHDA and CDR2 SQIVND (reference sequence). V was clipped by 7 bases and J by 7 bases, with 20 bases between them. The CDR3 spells CASTKRLANINEQFF. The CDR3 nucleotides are TGTGCCAGTACCAAGCGGCTAGCGAATATTAATGAGCAGTTCTTC.

As DNA, the CDR3 is TGCGCCAGCACCTCAGGTCCTGAGCAGTTCTTC. Amino acids: CASTSGPEQFF. The genes are TRBV5-1 and TRBJ2-1; no clear D gene. Trimming took off 6 bases at V and 9 bases at J, with 10 bases between the two ends. Looked up from germline, CDR1 is SGHRS and CDR2 is YFSETQ. The CDR3 runs to 11 residues.

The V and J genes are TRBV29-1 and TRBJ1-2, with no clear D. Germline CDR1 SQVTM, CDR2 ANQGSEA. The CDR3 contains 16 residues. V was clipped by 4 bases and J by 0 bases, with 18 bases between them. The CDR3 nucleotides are TGCAGCGTTGTAGAGTCCAGTCGTAATGCTAACTATGGCTACACCTTC. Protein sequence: CSVVESSRNANYGYTF.

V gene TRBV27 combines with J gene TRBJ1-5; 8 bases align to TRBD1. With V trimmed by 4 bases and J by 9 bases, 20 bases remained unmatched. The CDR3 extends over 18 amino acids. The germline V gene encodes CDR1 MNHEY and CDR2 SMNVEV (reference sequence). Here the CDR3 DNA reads TGTGCCAGCAGTTATACCGACCACAGGGGGGCGAGGGCAGCGCCCCAGCATTTT. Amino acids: CASSYTDHRGARAAPQHF.

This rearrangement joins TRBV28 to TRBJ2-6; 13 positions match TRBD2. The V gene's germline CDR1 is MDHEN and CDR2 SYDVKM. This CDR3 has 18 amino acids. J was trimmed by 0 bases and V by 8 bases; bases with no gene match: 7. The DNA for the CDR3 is TGTGCCAGCGACGGACTAGCGGGAGCGCTCTCTGGGGCCAACGTCCTGACTTTC. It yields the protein CASDGLAGALSGANVLTF.

CDR3 protein: CASRRNDPGTVTYEQYF. The CDR3 DNA reads TGCGCCAGCAGGCGAAATGATCCCGGGACAGTAACCTACGAGCAGTACTTC. The genes are TRBV4-1 and TRBJ2-7; 7 nucleotides match TRBD1. With 6 bases clipped from V and 2 bases from J, the junction kept 16 bases outside the gene matches. The CDR3 is 17 residues long. From germline, CDR1 is MGHRA and CDR2 YSYEKL.

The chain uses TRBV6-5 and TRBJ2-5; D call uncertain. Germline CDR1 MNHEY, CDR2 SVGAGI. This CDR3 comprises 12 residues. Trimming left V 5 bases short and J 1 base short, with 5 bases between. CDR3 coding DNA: TGTGCCAGCAGTCCCTCCCAAGAGACCCAGTACTTC. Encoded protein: CASSPSQETQYF.

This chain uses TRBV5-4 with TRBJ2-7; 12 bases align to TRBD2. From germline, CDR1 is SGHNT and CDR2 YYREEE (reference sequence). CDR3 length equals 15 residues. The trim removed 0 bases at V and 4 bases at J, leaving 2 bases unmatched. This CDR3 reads CASSLGLAGAYEQYF. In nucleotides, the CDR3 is TGTGCCAGCAGCTTGGGACTAGCGGGAGCTTACGAGCAGTACTTC.

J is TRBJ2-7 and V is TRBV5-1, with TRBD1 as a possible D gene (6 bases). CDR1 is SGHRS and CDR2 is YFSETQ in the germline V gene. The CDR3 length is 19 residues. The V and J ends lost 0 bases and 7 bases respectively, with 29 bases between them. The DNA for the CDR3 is TGCGCCAGCAGCTTGGCCCTGGGAACCAGGGACACAAGAACGGGGGAGCAGTACTTC. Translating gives CASSLALGTRDTRTGEQYF.

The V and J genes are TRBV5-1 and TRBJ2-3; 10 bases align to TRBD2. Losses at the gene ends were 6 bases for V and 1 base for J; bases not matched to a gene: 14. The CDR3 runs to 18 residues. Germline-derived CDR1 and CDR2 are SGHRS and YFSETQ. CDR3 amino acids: CASTAGSSGSGGTDTQYF. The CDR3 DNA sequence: TGCGCCAGCACCGCGGGTTCTAGCGGGAGCGGGGGCACAGATACGCAGTATTTT.

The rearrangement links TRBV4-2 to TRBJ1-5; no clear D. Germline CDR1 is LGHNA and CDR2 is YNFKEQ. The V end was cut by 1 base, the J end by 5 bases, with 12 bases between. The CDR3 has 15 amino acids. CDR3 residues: CASSQGGESYQPQHF. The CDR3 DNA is TGTGCCAGCAGCCAAGGCGGCGAAAGCTATCAGCCCCAGCATTTT.